Each of the 2 T cell receptor beta chains below was sequenced from the same sample in a study of blood T cell repertoires in COVID-19. TCRdb's copy holds only in-frame clones and misses some; the assay was immunoSEQ multiplex PCR. The sample holds roughly 120,000 clones, approximately 80% seen once. Sequencing input: peripheral blood. These TCRs come from a man in his fifties or sixties with acute or convalescent COVID-19.

The V gene is TRBV6-1, the J gene TRBJ2-3; unclear D gene. This CDR3 region has 15 residues. The germline CDR1 and CDR2 sequences are MNHNS and SASEGT. Between the trimmed V and J ends, which lost 3 bases and 0 bases, there was a span of 10 bases. Written as DNA, the CDR3 is TGTGCCAGCAGTGATTTTGGGCACAGCACAGATACGCAGTATTTT. This codes for CASSDFGHSTDTQYF.

This clone was counted a few times. The chain couples TRBV18 to TRBJ1-2; the match to TRBD1 covers 10 bases. V shed 3 bases, J shed 14 bases, and the junction held 12 bases outside the gene matches. The CDR3 is 14 residues long. Germline values: CDR1 KGHSH, CDR2 LQKENI. The CDR3 region is CASSPNRDRGLETF. In DNA, the CDR3 is TGTGCCAGCTCACCCAACCGGGACAGGGGTTTGGAGACCTTC.